Included here is one TCR beta chain sequence, with context. Generated by immunoSEQ multiplex PCR, the TCRdb table keeps only in-frame clones and is missing some. The table has 5,700 or so clones, 80% to 85% seen once. These data are taken from a study of follicular helper T cells after annual influenza vaccination. In the study overall: For some subjects, blood spans the 2013-2014, 2014-2015 and 2015-2016 annual vaccinations.

The CDR3 has 15 amino acids. Trimming left V 7 bases short and J 6 bases short, with 18 bases between. Germline lookup yields CDR1 MDHEN and CDR2 SYDVKM. The time point was: 2015-2016 season, 7 days after influenza vaccination. J is TRBJ1-4 and V is TRBV28, with a tentative D call TRBD1 (6 bases). Sequenced here: CXCR5+ CD38- circulating T follicular helper cells from blood, sampled 7 days after influenza vaccination. Specified subset: circulating Tfh, non-naive CD4+CXCR5+PD-1+ (ICOS+CD38+ or ICOS-CD38-). This sequence originates from an adult who received the influenza vaccine. Here the CDR3 DNA reads TGTGCCAGCATGGACAGTCTAATGGGGGATGAAAAACTGTTTTTT. Protein product: CASMDSLMGDEKLFF.